The source of this TCR beta chain is a study of blood T cells in healthy people across ages. V gave up 0 bases and J gave up 4 bases, with 8 bases separating them. Germline values: CDR1 SGHRS, CDR2 YFSETQ. There are 14 residues in the CDR3. A second PCR, run for about 6 to 11 cycles, used a sample-barcoded 5' primer plus a J-beta primer mix. TCRdb ran MiXCR on the 5' RACE reads and lists one entry per CDR3 protein. Here the sample spans more than 1,000,000 distinct CDR3 sequences, under 30% being singletons. These sequences were also reported in another study, on T cells of mothers and their children. From that study: The authors detected no persistent microchimeric T cell clones.

This chain joins TRBV5-1 and TRBJ2-1; tentative D call: TRBD1 (5 bases). The sequence derives from a girl aged 2 to 9 in good health. The specimen sequenced was blood. The CDR3 DNA sequence: TGCGCCAGCAGCTTGGTGCAGGGATACAATGAGCAGTTCTTC. This sequence encodes CASSLVQGYNEQFF.